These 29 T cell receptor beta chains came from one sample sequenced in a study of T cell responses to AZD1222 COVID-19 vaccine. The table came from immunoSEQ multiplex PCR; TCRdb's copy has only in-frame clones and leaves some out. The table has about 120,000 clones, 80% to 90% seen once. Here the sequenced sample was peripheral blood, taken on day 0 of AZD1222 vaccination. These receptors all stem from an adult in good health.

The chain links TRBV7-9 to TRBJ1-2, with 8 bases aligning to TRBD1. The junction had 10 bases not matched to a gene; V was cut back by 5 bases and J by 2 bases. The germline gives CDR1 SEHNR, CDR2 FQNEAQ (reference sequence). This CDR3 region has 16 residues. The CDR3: CASSPGTGEGNYGYTF. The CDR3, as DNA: TGTGCCAGCAGCCCCGGGACAGGAGAGGGAAACTATGGCTACACCTTC.

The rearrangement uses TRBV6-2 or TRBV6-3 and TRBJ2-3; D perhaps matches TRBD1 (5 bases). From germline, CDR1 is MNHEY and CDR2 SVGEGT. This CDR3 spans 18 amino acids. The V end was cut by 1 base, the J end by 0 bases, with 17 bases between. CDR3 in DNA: TGTGCCAGCAGTTACTGGGGTTGGGGCGTCTCTAGCACAGATACGCAGTATTTT. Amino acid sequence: CASSYWGWGVSSTDTQYF.

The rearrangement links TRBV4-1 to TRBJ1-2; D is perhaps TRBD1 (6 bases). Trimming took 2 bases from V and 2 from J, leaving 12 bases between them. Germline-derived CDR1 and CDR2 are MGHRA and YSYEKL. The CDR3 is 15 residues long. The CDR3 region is CASSQPGTGNYGYTF. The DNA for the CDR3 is TGCGCCAGCAGCCAACCAGGTACAGGGAACTATGGCTACACCTTC.

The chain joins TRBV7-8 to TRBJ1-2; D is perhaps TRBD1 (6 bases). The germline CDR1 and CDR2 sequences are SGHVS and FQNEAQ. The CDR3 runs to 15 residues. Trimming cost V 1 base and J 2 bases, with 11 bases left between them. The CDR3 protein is CASSLVLTGNYGYTF. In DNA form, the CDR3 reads TGTGCCAGCAGCTTAGTCCTTACAGGGAACTATGGCTACACCTTC.

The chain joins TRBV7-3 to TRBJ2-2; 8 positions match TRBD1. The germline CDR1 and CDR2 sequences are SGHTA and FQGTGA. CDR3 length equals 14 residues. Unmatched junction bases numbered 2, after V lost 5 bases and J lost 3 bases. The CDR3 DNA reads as TGTGCCAGCAGCCTACAGGGGGACACCGGGGAGCTGTTTTTT. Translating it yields CASSLQGDTGELFF.

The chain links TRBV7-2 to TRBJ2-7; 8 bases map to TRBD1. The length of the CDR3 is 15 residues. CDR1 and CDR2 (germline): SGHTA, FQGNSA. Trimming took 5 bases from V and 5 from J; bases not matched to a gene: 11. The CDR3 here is CASSQGWTGRNEQYF. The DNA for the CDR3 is TGTGCCAGCAGCCAGGGGTGGACAGGGAGGAACGAGCAGTACTTC.

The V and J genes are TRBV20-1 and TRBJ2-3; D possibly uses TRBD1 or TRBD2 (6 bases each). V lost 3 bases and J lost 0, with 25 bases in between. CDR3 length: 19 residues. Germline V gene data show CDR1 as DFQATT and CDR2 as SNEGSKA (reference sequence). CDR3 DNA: TGCAGTGCTAGTAGCTGGGGGGCAGCCAGAAAATCTAGCACAGATACGCAGTATTTT. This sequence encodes CSASSWGAARKSSTDTQYF.

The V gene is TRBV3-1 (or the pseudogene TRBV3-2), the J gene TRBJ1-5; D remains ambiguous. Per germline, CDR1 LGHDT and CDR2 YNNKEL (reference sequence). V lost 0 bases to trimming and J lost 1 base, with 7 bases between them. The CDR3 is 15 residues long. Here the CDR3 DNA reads TGTGCCAGCAGCCAAGATCTAGGGAGCAATCAGCCCCAGCATTTT. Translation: CASSQDLGSNQPQHF.

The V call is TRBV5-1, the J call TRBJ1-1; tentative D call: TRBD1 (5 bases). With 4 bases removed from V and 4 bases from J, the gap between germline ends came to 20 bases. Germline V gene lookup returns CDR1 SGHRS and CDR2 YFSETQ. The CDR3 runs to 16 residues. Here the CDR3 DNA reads TGCGCCAGCAGCCTTAGGCCATCCGACCAGGGCACTGAAGCTTTCTTT. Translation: CASSLRPSDQGTEAFF.

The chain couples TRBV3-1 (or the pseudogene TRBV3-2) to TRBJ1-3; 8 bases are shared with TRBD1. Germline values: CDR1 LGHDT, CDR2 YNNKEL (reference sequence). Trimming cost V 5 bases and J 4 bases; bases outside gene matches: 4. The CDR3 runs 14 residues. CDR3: CASSRTGSGNTIYF. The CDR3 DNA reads TGTGCCAGCAGCAGGACAGGGTCAGGAAACACCATATATTTT.

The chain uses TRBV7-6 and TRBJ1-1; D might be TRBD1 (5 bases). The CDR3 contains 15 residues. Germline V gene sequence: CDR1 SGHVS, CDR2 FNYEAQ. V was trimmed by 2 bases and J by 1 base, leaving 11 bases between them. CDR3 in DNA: TGTGCCAGCAGCTTATTAAGGGACGCGAACACTGAAGCTTTCTTT. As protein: CASSLLRDANTEAFF.

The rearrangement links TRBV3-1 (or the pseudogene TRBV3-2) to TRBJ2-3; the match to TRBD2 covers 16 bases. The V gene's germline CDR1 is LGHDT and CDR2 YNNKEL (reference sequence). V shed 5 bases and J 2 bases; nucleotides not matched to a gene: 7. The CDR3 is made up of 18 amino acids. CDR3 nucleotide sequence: TGTGCCAGCAGCGCCGGGACTAGCGGGGGGGTTTCCACAGATACGCAGTATTTT. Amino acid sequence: CASSAGTSGGVSTDTQYF.

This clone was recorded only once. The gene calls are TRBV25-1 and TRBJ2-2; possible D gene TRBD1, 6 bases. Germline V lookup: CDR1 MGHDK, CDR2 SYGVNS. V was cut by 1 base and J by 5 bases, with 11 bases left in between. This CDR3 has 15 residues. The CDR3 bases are TGTGCCAGCAGTGAATCAGGGGCTCGAACCGGGGAGCTGTTTTTT. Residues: CASSESGARTGELFF.

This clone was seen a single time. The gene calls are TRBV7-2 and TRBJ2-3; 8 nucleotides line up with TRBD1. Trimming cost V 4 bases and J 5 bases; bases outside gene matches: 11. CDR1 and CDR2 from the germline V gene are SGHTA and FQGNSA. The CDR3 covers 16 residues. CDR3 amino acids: CASSSRRDRNVDTQYF. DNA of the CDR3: TGTGCCAGCAGCTCACGGCGGGACAGGAATGTAGATACGCAGTATTTT. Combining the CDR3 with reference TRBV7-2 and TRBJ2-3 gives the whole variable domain GAGVSQSPSNKVTEKGKDVELRCDPISGHTALYWYRQSLGQGLEFLIYFQGNSAPDKSGLPSDRFSAERTGGSVSTLTIQRTQQEDSAVYLCASSSRRDRNVDTQYFGPGTRLTVL.

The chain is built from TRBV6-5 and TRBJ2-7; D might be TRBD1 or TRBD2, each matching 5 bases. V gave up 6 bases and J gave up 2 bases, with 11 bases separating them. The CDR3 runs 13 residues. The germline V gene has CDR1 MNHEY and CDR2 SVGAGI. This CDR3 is CASSPGSAYEQYF. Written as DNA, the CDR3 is TGTGCCAGCAGCCCAGGGAGTGCCTACGAGCAGTACTTC.

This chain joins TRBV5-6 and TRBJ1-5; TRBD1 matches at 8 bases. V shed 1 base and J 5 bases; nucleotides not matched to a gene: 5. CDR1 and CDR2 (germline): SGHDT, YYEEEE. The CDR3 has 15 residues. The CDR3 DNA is TGTGCCAGCAGCTTGAGGACAGGGCGTGATCAGCCCCAGCATTTT. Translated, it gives CASSLRTGRDQPQHF. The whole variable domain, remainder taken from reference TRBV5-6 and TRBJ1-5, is DAGVTQSPTHLIKTRGQQVTLRCSPKSGHDTVSWYQQALGQGPQFIFQYYEEEERQRGNFPDRFSGHQFPNYSSELNVNALLLGDSALYLCASSLRTGRDQPQHFGDGTRLSIL.

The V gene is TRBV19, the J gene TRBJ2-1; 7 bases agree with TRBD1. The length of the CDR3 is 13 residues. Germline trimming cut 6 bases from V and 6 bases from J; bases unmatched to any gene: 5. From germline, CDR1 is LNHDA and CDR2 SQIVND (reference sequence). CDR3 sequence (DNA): TGTGCCAGTAGGGACAGGTCCGGCAATGAGCAGTTCTTC. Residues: CASRDRSGNEQFF.

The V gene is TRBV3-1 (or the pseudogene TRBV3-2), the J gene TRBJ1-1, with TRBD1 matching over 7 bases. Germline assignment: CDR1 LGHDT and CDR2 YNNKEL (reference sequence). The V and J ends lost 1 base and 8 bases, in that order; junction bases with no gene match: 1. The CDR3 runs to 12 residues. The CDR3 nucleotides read TGTGCCAGCAGCCAAGCGACAGGGGAAGCTTTCTTT. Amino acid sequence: CASSQATGEAFF.

In DNA form, the CDR3 reads TGTGCCAGCAGCCAGAGCAAAAGCGGGAGTATCAGGGAGACCCAGTACTTC. It specifies CASSQSKSGSIRETQYF. V usage is TRBV7-2 and J usage is TRBJ2-5; TRBD2 aligns across 8 bases. The CDR3 runs 17 residues. V lost 5 bases, J lost 5 bases, and 16 bases stayed unmatched. Per the germline V gene, CDR1 is SGHTA and CDR2 is FQGNSA.

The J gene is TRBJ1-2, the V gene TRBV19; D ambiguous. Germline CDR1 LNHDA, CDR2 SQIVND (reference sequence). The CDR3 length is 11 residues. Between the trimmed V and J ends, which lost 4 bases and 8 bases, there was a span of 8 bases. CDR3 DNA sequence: TGTGCCAGTAGTACCAGGTTCGGCTACACCTTC. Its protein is CASSTRFGYTF.

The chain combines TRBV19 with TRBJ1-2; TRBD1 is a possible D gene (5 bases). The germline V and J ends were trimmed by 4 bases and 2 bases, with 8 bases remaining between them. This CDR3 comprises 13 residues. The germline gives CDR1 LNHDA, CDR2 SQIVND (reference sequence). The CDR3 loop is CASSSRQNYGYTF. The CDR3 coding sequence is TGTGCCAGTAGTAGTCGACAGAACTATGGCTACACCTTC.

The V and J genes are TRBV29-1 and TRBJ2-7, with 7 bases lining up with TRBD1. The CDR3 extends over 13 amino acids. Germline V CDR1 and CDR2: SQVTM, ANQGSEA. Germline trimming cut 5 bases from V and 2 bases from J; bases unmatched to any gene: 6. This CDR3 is CSVKWDSPYEQYF. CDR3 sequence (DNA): TGCAGCGTTAAATGGGACAGCCCCTACGAGCAGTACTTC.

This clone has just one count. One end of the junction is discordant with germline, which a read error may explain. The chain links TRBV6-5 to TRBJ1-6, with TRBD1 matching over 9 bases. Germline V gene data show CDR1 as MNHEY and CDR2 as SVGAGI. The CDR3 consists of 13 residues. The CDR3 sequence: CASSSRRQGDSYF. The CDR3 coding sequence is TGTGCCAGCAGTTCACGACGACAGGGGGATTCCTACTTT.

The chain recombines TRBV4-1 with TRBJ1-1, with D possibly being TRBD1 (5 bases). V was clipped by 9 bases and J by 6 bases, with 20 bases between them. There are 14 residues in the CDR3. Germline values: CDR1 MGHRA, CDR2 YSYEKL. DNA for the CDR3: TGCGCCAGTAGTTATGGGGGGGTCGTCGCTGAAGCTTTCTTT. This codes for CASSYGGVVAEAFF.

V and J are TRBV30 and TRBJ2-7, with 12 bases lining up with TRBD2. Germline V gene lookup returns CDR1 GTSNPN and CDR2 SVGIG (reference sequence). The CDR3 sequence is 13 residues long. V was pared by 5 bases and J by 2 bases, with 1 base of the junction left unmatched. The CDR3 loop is CAWRTSGTYEQYF. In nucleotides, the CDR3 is TGTGCCTGGCGGACTAGCGGGACCTACGAGCAGTACTTC.

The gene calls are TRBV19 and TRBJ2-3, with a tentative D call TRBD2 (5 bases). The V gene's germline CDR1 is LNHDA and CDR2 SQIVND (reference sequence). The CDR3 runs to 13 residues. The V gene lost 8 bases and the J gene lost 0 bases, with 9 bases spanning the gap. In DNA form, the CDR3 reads TGTGCCAGTCGAACGGGGAGCACAGATACGCAGTATTTT. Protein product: CASRTGSTDTQYF.

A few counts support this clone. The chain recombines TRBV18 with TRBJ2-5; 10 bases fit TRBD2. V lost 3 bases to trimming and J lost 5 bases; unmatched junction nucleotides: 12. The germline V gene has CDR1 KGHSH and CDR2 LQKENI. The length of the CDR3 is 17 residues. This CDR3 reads CASSPWAASGSLETQYF. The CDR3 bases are TGTGCCAGCTCACCGTGGGCAGCTAGCGGGAGTCTGGAGACCCAGTACTTC.

The CDR3 loop is CASSFSAGLSYNEQFF. The CDR3, as DNA: TGTGCCAGTAGTTTTTCGGCAGGGTTGTCCTACAATGAGCAGTTCTTC. The chain combines TRBV19 with TRBJ2-1; D possibly corresponds to TRBD1 (5 bases). Germline CDR1 LNHDA, CDR2 SQIVND (reference sequence). Between the trimmed V and J ends, which lost 5 bases and 1 base, there was a span of 15 bases. This CDR3 is built from 16 residues.

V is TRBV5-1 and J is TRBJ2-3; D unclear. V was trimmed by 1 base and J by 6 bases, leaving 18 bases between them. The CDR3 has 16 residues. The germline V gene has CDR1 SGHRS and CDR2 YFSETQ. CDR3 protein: CASSLWRPGSRDTQYF. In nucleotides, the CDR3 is TGCGCCAGCAGCTTGTGGCGGCCCGGCTCCCGGGATACGCAGTATTTT.